Sequencing of this T cell receptor (beta chain) was carried out in a study of beta chain features in type 1 diabetes. Study background: The patients were much like the healthy donors in age, gender and cell yields.

Study outcomes and limitations: A definitive answer on HLA type influencing TCRB rearrangement was not reached here. Patients showed naive, central memory and Treg TCRB repertoires that appeared more similar than those of healthy donors.

About 120 mL of blood, on average, came from one heparinised draw per donor. As every portion of the isolated RNA was reverse transcribed, the sequencing read expressed TCRB transcripts. Method: immunoSEQ multiplex PCR; TCRdb's copy keeps in-frame clones and lacks some. The data hold under 450,000 clones, with around 15% observed a single time. As regards this clone: The antigen is unknown.

Germline V lookup: CDR1 SGHDN, CDR2 FVKESK. The CDR3 has 14 residues. The V end lost 8 bases, the J end lost 0 bases, and 10 bases lay between the germline ends. The chain carries TRBV14 and TRBJ1-4; D gene unclear. Sequencing input: naive CD4+ T cells from blood. The sequence came from a young woman in good health. The CDR3 sequence is CASRRSATNEKLFF. CDR3 sequence (DNA): TGTGCCAGCCGACGTAGCGCAACTAATGAAAAACTGTTTTTT.